This T cell receptor beta chain was sequenced during a study of T cells in Graves' hyperthyroidism and ophthalmopathy. This clonotype was observed a handful of times. RNA transcripts yielded amplified TCR beta CDR3 regions. The HTBI primer set drove a first-round RT-PCR of the TCR CDR3. Each CDR3 protein gets one entry after TCRdb re-called the multiplex PCR reads with MiXCR. The sample contains 500,000 to 750,000 distinct CDR3 sequences, 12% to 15% of which appear only once. CDR3 size: 14 residues. Germline V gene lookup returns CDR1 SEHNR and CDR2 FQNEAQ (reference sequence). V lost 6 bases and J lost 3, with 11 bases in between.

What was sequenced was blood. The rearrangement links TRBV7-9 to TRBJ1-4; maybe TRBD1 (5 bases). The TCR comes from a woman younger than 35 with Graves' ophthalmopathy. The CDR3 bases are TGTGCCAGCAGGCTTCCGGGGCCTAATGAAAAACTGTTTTTT. Amino acids: CASRLPGPNEKLFF.